The next 16 T cell receptor beta chains were all read from a single sample in a study of T cell changes during pregnancy in multiple sclerosis. Using immunoSEQ multiplex PCR, the repertoire was profiled, and TCRdb retains in-frame clones only, with some absent. The sample records over 45,000 clones, just over 90% being singletons. The material was peripheral blood, obtained in the first trimester of pregnancy. The origin of the receptors is a female donor in good health, enrolled as a control in a pregnancy study.

The V gene is TRBV5-4, the J gene TRBJ2-1, with 12 bases fitting TRBD1. This CDR3 has 17 amino acids. Germline trimming cut 4 bases from V and 1 base from J; bases unmatched to any gene: 6. Germline loops: CDR1 SGHNT, CDR2 YYREEE (reference sequence). CDR3 DNA sequence: TGTGCCAGCAGCACGCCGGGACAGGGGGCGTCCTACAATGAGCAGTTCTTC. Protein: CASSTPGQGASYNEQFF.

This clone has a single count. This chain joins TRBV5-6 and TRBJ2-3; 8 nucleotides match TRBD2. Per germline, CDR1 SGHDT and CDR2 YYEEEE. V lost 3 bases, J lost 5 bases, and 11 bases stayed unmatched. This CDR3 is 16 amino acids long. CDR3 residues: CASSSGGAGVQDTQYF. CDR3 nucleotide sequence: TGTGCCAGCAGCTCGGGGGGGGCGGGAGTACAAGATACGCAGTATTTT.

Here the CDR3 DNA reads TGCGCCAGCAGCCCCGGGGTTCTGGGGATTGGCGAAAAACTGTTTTTT. It encodes CASSPGVLGIGEKLFF. The chain recombines TRBV5-1 with TRBJ1-4; D is unresolved. With 4 bases removed from V and 8 bases from J, the gap between germline ends came to 21 bases. CDR3 length: 16 amino acids. Germline assignment: CDR1 SGHRS and CDR2 YFSETQ.

This chain connects TRBV18 to TRBJ1-5; TRBD1 matches at 7 bases. The CDR3 spans 16 residues. Germline V gene data show CDR1 as KGHSH and CDR2 as LQKENI. V was clipped by 5 bases and J by 4 bases; unmatched bases: 11. This CDR3 reads CASSSQFSGGNQPQHF. The CDR3, as DNA: TGTGCCAGCTCATCACAGTTCTCAGGGGGAAATCAGCCCCAGCATTTT.

CDR3 bases: TGTGCCAGCAGCCAAGAGAGGGAACGTCCGAACTATGGCTACACCTTC. This gives the protein CASSQERERPNYGYTF. The gene calls are TRBV14 and TRBJ1-2; the D is unclear. CDR1 and CDR2 from the germline V gene are SGHDN and FVKESK. CDR3 length equals 16 residues. Trimming took 0 bases from V and 2 from J, leaving 13 bases between them.

This clone was found once. The J gene is TRBJ1-5, the V gene TRBV25-1; D not resolved. Trimming removed 2 bases from V and 9 bases from J, with 14 bases in between. The CDR3 has 14 residues. The germline CDR1 and CDR2 sequences are MGHDK and SYGVNS. In nucleotides, the CDR3 is TGTGCCAGCAGTGAAAGTGGTAGCTTTCGGCCCCAGCATTTT. This sequence encodes CASSESGSFRPQHF.

This clone showed up just a few times. CDR3 in amino acids: CASPPRHPGSYGYTF. The CDR3 DNA follows: TGTGCCAGCCCACCCCGTCACCCAGGGTCCTATGGCTACACCTTC. The chain is built from TRBV2 and TRBJ1-2, with a weak D call TRBD1 (5 bases). V lost 8 bases and J lost 4, with 20 bases in between. This CDR3 is built from 15 residues. CDR1 and CDR2 (germline): SNHLY, FYNNEI.

CDR3: CASDHGGEKYF. The CDR3 bases are TGTGCCAGCGATCACGGCGGAGAGAAGTACTTC. V and J are TRBV6-5 and TRBJ2-4; D is unresolved. This CDR3 has 11 amino acids. The V gene's germline CDR1 is MNHEY and CDR2 SVGAGI. Trimming left V 8 bases short and J 14 bases short, with 16 bases between.

The CDR3 region is CSVEGGHGYTF. The CDR3 region has the DNA TGCAGCGTTGAAGGGGGGCATGGCTACACCTTC. The gene calls are TRBV29-1 and TRBJ1-2; D may be TRBD1 (6 bases). The germline V gene encodes CDR1 SQVTM and CDR2 ANQGSEA. This CDR3 spans 11 amino acids. The germline V and J ends were trimmed by 1 base and 6 bases, with 6 bases remaining between them.

In DNA, the CDR3 is TGTGCCAGCCGAGCTAGCGGGAGCTCCTACAATGAGCAGTTCTTC. This translates into CASRASGSSYNEQFF. The chain has TRBV6-1 and TRBJ2-1; TRBD2 agrees at 10 bases. The CDR3 is 15 amino acids. V lost 8 bases to trimming and J lost 0 bases; unmatched junction nucleotides: 4. The germline gives CDR1 MNHNS, CDR2 SASEGT.

The V call is TRBV4-2, the J call TRBJ2-1; 11 nucleotides match TRBD2. J lost 3 bases, V lost 4 bases, and 2 bases had no gene match. Per the germline V gene, CDR1 is LGHNA and CDR2 is YNFKEQ. CDR3 length: 15 amino acids. The CDR3 sequence is CASSRGTSGYNEQFF. CDR3 nucleotides: TGTGCCAGCAGCCGCGGGACTAGCGGCTACAATGAGCAGTTCTTC.

The rearrangement joins TRBV4-1 to TRBJ1-1, with D possibly TRBD1 on 5 matching bases. The V end was cut by 0 bases, the J end by 3 bases, with 14 bases between. The CDR3 has 16 amino acids. The germline gives CDR1 MGHRA, CDR2 YSYEKL. The CDR3 DNA reads TGCGCCAGCAGCCAAGAGAGAAGGTCGGGGGACACTGAAGCTTTCTTT. This encodes CASSQERRSGDTEAFF.

J is TRBJ1-5 and V is TRBV5-4, with D hard to call. The CDR3 length is 12 residues. Germline CDR1 and CDR2: SGHNT and YYREEE (reference sequence). The V gene lost 0 bases and the J gene lost 6 bases, with 4 bases spanning the gap. This CDR3 reads CASSLAGQPQHF. The CDR3 DNA sequence: TGTGCCAGCAGCTTGGCCGGTCAGCCCCAGCATTTT.

The gene calls are TRBV27 and TRBJ1-5; 7 nucleotides agree with TRBD1. This CDR3 contains 15 residues. Germline lookup yields CDR1 MNHEY and CDR2 SMNVEV (reference sequence). V lost 0 bases and J lost 3; bases outside the gene matches: 2. Here the CDR3 DNA reads TGTGCCAGCAGTTTATCCAGGGGGAACAATCAGCCCCAGCATTTT. Protein: CASSLSRGNNQPQHF.

J is TRBJ1-2 and V is TRBV23-1; the D gene is possibly TRBD1 (6 bases). TRBV23-1 is filed as an ORF, its function uncertain. The CDR3 sequence is 15 residues long. The ends were cut back, 11 bases at V and 2 bases at J, with 21 bases in the middle. CDR3 nucleotides: TGCGCCGGGGGGGGCAAAGGACAATTCAACTATGGCTACACCTTC. Protein: CAGGGKGQFNYGYTF.

The chain has TRBV28 and TRBJ2-7, with 7 bases aligning to TRBD1. The CDR3 sequence is 12 residues long. CDR1 is MDHEN, CDR2 SYDVKM, per germline. Unmatched junction bases numbered 4, after V lost 7 bases and J lost 4 bases. The CDR3 nucleotides read TGTGCCAGCACGAGACAGGGTTACGAGCAGTACTTC. Protein sequence: CASTRQGYEQYF.